Below, 10 T cell receptor beta chains from the same sample are listed, as sequenced in a study of T cell responses to AZD1222 COVID-19 vaccine. The method was immunoSEQ multiplex PCR; TCRdb's version includes in-frame clones alone and lacks a portion of them. The sample has about 120,000 clones, roughly 93% seen once. Source: peripheral blood, taken 28 days after the second AZD1222 dose. The receptors come from an adult who received the AZD1222 COVID-19 vaccine.

The V call is TRBV7-6, the J call TRBJ1-1, with TRBD1 as a possible D gene (6 bases). The CDR3 length is 17 residues. Germline CDR1 reads SGHVS; CDR2 reads FNYEAQ. V was pared by 1 base and J by 4 bases, with 19 bases between. DNA of the CDR3: TGTGCCAGCAGCTTAGGTGTAGGCAGGAGGGGGGTCACTGAAGCTTTCTTT. Its protein is CASSLGVGRRGVTEAFF.

This chain joins TRBV19 and TRBJ1-5; 7 bases map to TRBD1. The CDR3 runs to 13 residues. Unmatched junction bases numbered 10, after V lost 10 bases and J lost 7 bases. From germline, CDR1 is LNHDA and CDR2 SQIVND (reference sequence). Here the CDR3 DNA reads TGTGCCACCGCGGACAGGCCAGGACAGCCCCAGCATTTT. Translated: CATADRPGQPQHF.

This chain connects TRBV27 to TRBJ1-4; TRBD1 is a possible D gene (6 bases). Germline loops: CDR1 MNHEY, CDR2 SMNVEV (reference sequence). This CDR3 has 14 amino acids. V lost 1 base to trimming and J lost 7 bases, with 10 bases between them. CDR3 loop: CASSLLGGGEKLFF. CDR3 DNA sequence: TGTGCCAGCAGTTTATTAGGGGGAGGTGAAAAACTGTTTTTT.

This sequence joins TRBV3-1 (or the pseudogene TRBV3-2) and TRBJ2-3; no clear D. CDR1 and CDR2 (germline): LGHDT, YNNKEL (reference sequence). This CDR3 has 14 residues. V was cut by 4 bases and J by 4 bases, with 12 bases left in between. CDR3 DNA sequence: TGTGCCAGCAGCCGCAGGTTCCGGGCAGATACGCAGTATTTT. Translating it yields CASSRRFRADTQYF.

The J gene is TRBJ1-3, the V gene TRBV19; 9 bases align to TRBD1. The CDR3 contains 19 residues. The J segment lost 0 bases and the V segment lost 0 bases, leaving 9 bases of the junction unmatched. Germline values: CDR1 LNHDA, CDR2 SQIVND (reference sequence). The CDR3 here is CASSIDTGWDRASGNTIYF. CDR3 DNA: TGTGCCAGTAGTATAGATACGGGTTGGGACAGGGCCTCTGGAAACACCATATATTTT.

Remarks on this clone: Relative to the germline gene, one junction end is altered; a read error may explain this. This sequence joins TRBV30 and TRBJ2-7; 8 bases map to TRBD1. The germline V gene encodes CDR1 GTSNPN and CDR2 SVGIG (reference sequence). This CDR3 has 14 amino acids. DNA of the CDR3: TGTGCTTGGAGTGGAGACAGGGGATCATCCGAGCAGTACTTC. Protein: CAWSGDRGSSEQYF.

The V gene is TRBV5-4, the J gene TRBJ1-2; D uncertain. CDR1 is SGHNT, CDR2 YYREEE, per germline (reference sequence). V was trimmed by 3 bases and J by 0 bases, leaving 15 bases between them. CDR3 length equals 16 residues. CDR3 loop: CASSSASHIANYGYTF. CDR3 nucleotides: TGTGCCAGCAGCTCCGCTTCTCACATAGCTAACTATGGCTACACCTTC.

The count of this clone is one. The rearrangement links TRBV19 to TRBJ2-7; no reliable D call. This CDR3 comprises 17 residues. The germline V gene encodes CDR1 LNHDA and CDR2 SQIVND (reference sequence). Trimming pared 3 bases from V and 6 bases from J, leaving 24 bases between. CDR3 protein: CASSITIGSAITGEQYF. In nucleotides, the CDR3 is TGTGCCAGTAGTATTACAATCGGGTCAGCCATCACCGGCGAGCAGTACTTC.

The rearrangement links TRBV11-2 to TRBJ1-2; 7 bases fit TRBD1. The V segment lost 0 bases and the J segment 5 bases; nucleotides outside the gene matches: 6. The CDR3 covers 15 residues. Germline lookup yields CDR1 SGHAT and CDR2 FQNNGV. CDR3 nucleotides: TGTGCCAGCAGCTTAGATACCGGGACAGCTTATGGCTACACCTTC. Encoded protein: CASSLDTGTAYGYTF.

The rearrangement uses TRBV2 and TRBJ1-1; no clear D. V lost 6 bases to trimming and J lost 1 base, with 12 bases between them. The CDR3 length is 14 residues. The V gene's germline CDR1 is SNHLY and CDR2 FYNNEI. In DNA, the CDR3 is TGTGCCAGCAGACGGGAGGAAGGGAACACTGAAGCTTTCTTT. Protein sequence: CASRREEGNTEAFF.